A selection of T cell receptor beta chains follows, all from one sample in a study of OX40 agonist ivuxolimab in advanced cancers. Assay used: immunoSEQ multiplex PCR; TCRdb lists only in-frame clones, some missing. Seen here are about 32,000 clones, approximately 91% observed once, and the top ten hold around three fifths. The source material was CD4+ or CD8+ T cells sorted from blood, sampled in a trial of the OX40 agonist ivuxolimab. All receptors derive from an adult with an advanced solid tumor such as melanoma, head and neck, liver or kidney cancer. Each CDR3 is given with its conserved first and last residue. The D gene is left open where the match is weak. Size values are once, few and many counts, or a class for expanded clones, and some rows have none.

TRBJ2-3 . TRBD2 TRBV27 CASSLTASGGSTDTQYF TGTGCCAGCAGTTTAACAGCTAGCGGGGGTAGCACAGATACGCAGTATTTT
TRBJ2-3 . . TRBV21-1 CASSKGETGIGDTQYF TGTGCCAGCAGCAAAGGGGAGACAGGGATAGGAGATACGCAGTATTTT
TRBJ2-7 . . TRBV7-8 CASSLDLIEGPGEYEQYF TGTGCCAGCAGCTTAGACCTGATAGAGGGGCCGGGGGAATACGAGCAGTACTTC
TRBJ2-1 . . TRBV28 CASTRRAYNEQFF TGTGCCAGCACACGGAGGGCTTACAATGAGCAGTTCTTC
TRBJ2-2 . TRBD1 TRBV29-1 CSVGPGTGSGTGELFF TGCAGCGTGGGTCCCGGGACAGGGAGCGGCACCGGGGAGCTGTTTTTT
TRBJ1-2 . . TRBV9 CASSVTSVDYGYTF TGTGCCAGCAGCGTAACCTCGGTGGACTATGGCTACACCTTC
TRBJ2-7 once TRBD2 TRBV27 CASSLTTSGGAYEQYF TGTGCCAGCAGTTTGACCACTAGCGGGGGGGCGTACGAGCAGTACTTC
TRBJ2-7 . . TRBV21-1 CASSSYSLRDRPYEQYF TGTGCCAGCAGCAGCTACAGTCTCCGGGACAGGCCCTACGAGCAGTACTTC
TRBJ2-1 . TRBD1 TRBV5-6 CASSTAGTGDNEQFF TGTGCCAGCAGCACGGCCGGGACAGGGGACAATGAGCAGTTCTTC
TRBJ1-6 . . TRBV6-5 CASSYRPDRDNSPLHF TGTGCCAGCAGTTACCGACCGGACAGAGATAATTCACCCCTCCACTTT
TRBJ1-5 . . TRBV7-2 CASSPLRVEYSNQPQHF TGTGCCAGCAGCCCCCTACGAGTGGAGTATAGCAATCAGCCCCAGCATTTT
TRBJ1-3 . . TRBV11-2 CASSLEGFGNTIYF TGTGCCAGCAGCTTAGAGGGGTTTGGAAACACCATATATTTT
TRBJ2-3 . . TRBV18 CASSPRDEHTDTQYF TGTGCCAGCTCCCCGAGGGATGAACACACAGATACGCAGTATTTT
TRBJ2-7 . . TRBV6-1 CASSVYRGNYEQYF TGTGCCAGCAGTGTTTATCGGGGAAACTACGAGCAGTACTTC
TRBJ1-2 . . TRBV27 CASSSQGGSNYGYTF TGTGCCAGCAGTTCTCAGGGTGGAAGCAACTATGGCTACACCTTC
TRBJ1-6 . . TRBV7-2 CASRQVNSPLHF TGTGCCAGCAGGCAAGTTAATTCACCCCTCCACTTT
TRBJ1-1 . . TRBV19 CASSQNRVGNTEAFF TGTGCCAGTAGCCAAAACAGGGTGGGGAACACTGAAGCTTTCTTT
TRBJ2-2 . TRBD1 TRBV2 CASSVRFGTGHTGELFF TGTGCCAGCAGTGTTCGGTTCGGGACAGGACACACCGGGGAGCTGTTTTTT
TRBJ2-7 . . TRBV21-1 CATFDGTYEQYF TGTGCCACCTTCGACGGCACCTACGAGCAGTACTTC
TRBJ1-1 . . TRBV10-3 CAAQQGGDLYTEAFF TGTGCCGCCCAACAGGGTGGCGATCTTTACACTGAAGCTTTCTTT
TRBJ2-7 . . TRBV25-1 CASSETKAGQSYEQYF TGTGCCAGCAGTGAAACCAAGGCGGGACAGTCCTACGAGCAGTACTTC
TRBJ2-7 few TRBD1 TRBV11-2 CASSTGTGSPYEQYF TGTGCCAGCAGCACCGGGACAGGGTCTCCCTACGAGCAGTACTTC